The source of this T cell receptor (beta chain) is a study of CD8 T cells in ankylosing spondylitis. Study-level findings and limits: Among TCR beta sequences, a motif of several highly homologous variants appeared characteristic of ankylosing spondylitis blood. Matched ankylosing spondylitis synovial fluid reportedly showed significant enrichment of disease-linked clones. Relatively rare in peripheral blood, disease-linked clones were also CD8+.

Germline assignment: CDR1 KGHSH and CDR2 LQKENI. The CDR3 totals 15 residues. The germline V and J ends were trimmed by 1 base and 4 bases, with 13 bases remaining between them. Quantitative 5'-RACE with molecular barcodes generated TCR beta libraries. TCRdb re-derived calls from the 5' RACE reads in MiXCR, one entry per CDR3 protein. The sample shows 350,000 to 450,000 distinct CDR3 sequences, roughly 26% of them seen only once. About this clonotype: Its antigen is not known.

The sequenced material came from blood, either unsorted or a sorted T cell fraction (not recorded which). V is TRBV18 and J is TRBJ1-1, with D uncertain. The clonotype was recovered from a male donor with ankylosing spondylitis. In DNA form, the CDR3 reads TGTGCCAGCTCACCACTTATATCGGGCATCACTGAAGCTTTCTTT. Protein product: CASSPLISGITEAFF. Full variable domain (rest looked up from reference TRBV18 and TRBJ1-1): NAGVMQNPRHLVRRRGQEARLRCSPMKGHSHVYWYRQLPEEGLKFMVYLQKENIIDESGMPKERFSAEFPKEGPSILRIQQVVRGDSAAYFCASSPLISGITEAFFGQGTRLTVV.